A selection of T cell receptor beta chains follows, all from one sample in a study of monozygotic twins with inflammatory bowel disease. For each CDR3 protein, TCRdb gives one entry from its re-call of the 5' RACE reads, without DNA. Its listing shows roughly 150,000 distinct CDR3 sequences. The sequenced sample consisted of blood. The receptors stem from a human donor with ulcerative colitis or Crohn's disease, or a healthy co-twin of an affected twin (not recorded which). Each CDR3 is given with its conserved first and last residue.

j_call v_call cdr3_aa
TRBJ2-7 TRBV7-2 CASSSSVKYEQYF
TRBJ1-2 TRBV29-1 CSVEDLGETGDYGYTF
TRBJ1-2 TRBV6-1 CASLGAADVNYGYTF
TRBJ2-7 TRBV20-1 CSARANLRDRDYEQYF
TRBJ2-3 TRBV20-1 CSARGQGLDTQYF
TRBJ2-2 TRBV5-1 CASSLRTGLNTGELFF
TRBJ2-6 TRBV5-8 CASSFGSYSGANVLTF
TRBJ1-2 TRBV20-1 CSAPREGPSGYTF
TRBJ2-2 TRBV6-1 CASRGLAGGPAGELFF
TRBJ2-5 TRBV7-8 CVSSLGLQETQYF
TRBJ2-3 TRBV7-9 CASSLGGAASTDTQYF
TRBJ1-1 TRBV12-3/TRBV12-4 CASSLDRAFGEAFF
TRBJ2-7 TRBV18 CASSTKPVRGGLEQYF
TRBJ2-1 TRBV5-5 CASSLEGQGPNNEQFF
TRBJ2-3 TRBV15 CATSRGGDRPTDTQYF
TRBJ1-4 TRBV7-9 CASSSQGSWDEKLFF
TRBJ2-1 TRBV20-1 CSARVGLAGKEFF
TRBJ1-1 TRBV29-1 CSVDRRDTEAFF
TRBJ1-4 TRBV20-1 CSAAPHARAPGEKLFF
TRBJ1-5 TRBV20-1 CSASALRARDQPQHF
TRBJ2-1 TRBV20-1 CSANFAGGPSSNEQFF
TRBJ2-2 TRBV20-1 CSARQGLARNTGELFF
TRBJ2-2 TRBV27 CASSFQVRTGELFF
TRBJ2-2 TRBV5-1 CASSEGVNTGELFF
TRBJ2-1 TRBV7-6 CASSSPNYNEQFF
TRBJ1-5 TRBV20-1 CSASGGQKPQHF
TRBJ1-2 TRBV5-6 CASSLAAGDYGYTF
TRBJ2-1 TRBV20-1 CSAPSGGHNEQFF
TRBJ1-1 TRBV7-8 CASSLVTGNTEAFF
TRBJ2-1 TRBV12-3/TRBV12-4 CASSADRGEYNEQFF
TRBJ2-7 TRBV5-8 CASSKAGGLSNEQYF
TRBJ1-2 TRBV28 CASSILGREDYGYTF
TRBJ2-1 TRBV29-1 CSSKSRTGGSYNEQFF
TRBJ2-7 TRBV6-5 CASIGTGPNEQYF
TRBJ2-3 TRBV24-1 CATRDSSTDTQYF
TRBJ2-4 TRBV7-9 CASSPRGGWQAKNIQYF
TRBJ1-3 TRBV20-1 CSARALDSGNTIYF
TRBJ2-1 TRBV7-7 CASSLGGLPSEQFF
TRBJ2-7 TRBV28 CASRQGGSYEQYF
TRBJ2-7 TRBV5-1 CASSLGTGETYEQYF
TRBJ2-7 TRBV29-1 CSVDGDSPYEQYF
TRBJ1-3 TRBV4-3 CASSHPGRGGNTIYF
TRBJ2-4 TRBV4-2 CASSQDRSAKNIQYF
TRBJ1-1 TRBV5-1 CASSLRPGGTNTEAFF
TRBJ2-7 TRBV4-2 CASSQESWAAYEQYF
TRBJ1-4 TRBV20-1 CSASAPGGLKLFF
TRBJ1-1 TRBV5-1 CASSRVGGGRGNTEAFF
TRBJ2-3 TRBV5-6 CASSLGGQGADTQYF
TRBJ2-1 TRBV5-1 CASSPRGGQGGNEQFF
TRBJ2-3 TRBV20-1 CSARPGLAGGLTDTQYF
TRBJ2-2 TRBV19 CASRRQGRNTGELFF
TRBJ1-1 TRBV5-4 CASWRGTGTEAFF
TRBJ2-1 TRBV7-7 CASSLSGGLYNEQFF
TRBJ2-1 TRBV7-7 CASSLVEGNEQFF
TRBJ1-2 TRBV5-4 CASSFRDSDGYTF
TRBJ2-1 TRBV7-9 CASSLTGGKGNEQFF
TRBJ1-1 TRBV19 CASSMRGGWDTEAFF
TRBJ1-1 TRBV7-8 CASSLGITGVEAFF